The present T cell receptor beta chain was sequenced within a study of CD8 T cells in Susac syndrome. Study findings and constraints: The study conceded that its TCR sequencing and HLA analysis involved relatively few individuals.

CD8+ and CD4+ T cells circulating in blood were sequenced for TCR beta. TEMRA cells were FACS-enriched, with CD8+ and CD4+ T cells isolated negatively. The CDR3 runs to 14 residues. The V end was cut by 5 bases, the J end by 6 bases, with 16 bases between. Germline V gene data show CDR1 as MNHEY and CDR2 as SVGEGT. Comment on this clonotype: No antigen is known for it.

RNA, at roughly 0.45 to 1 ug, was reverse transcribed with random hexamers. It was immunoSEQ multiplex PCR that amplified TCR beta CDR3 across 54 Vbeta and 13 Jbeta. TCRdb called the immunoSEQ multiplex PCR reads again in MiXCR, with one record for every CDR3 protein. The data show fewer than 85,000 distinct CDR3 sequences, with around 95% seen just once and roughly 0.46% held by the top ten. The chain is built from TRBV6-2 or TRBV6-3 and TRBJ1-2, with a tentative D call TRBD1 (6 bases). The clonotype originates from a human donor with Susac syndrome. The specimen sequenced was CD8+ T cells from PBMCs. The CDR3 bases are TGTGCCAGCAGTCATGATCCGGCAGGGGATGGCTACACCTTC. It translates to CASSHDPAGDGYTF.